This T cell receptor (beta chain) appears in the sequencing data of a study of CD8+ T cells in alopecia areata. Study overall: A 6-month off-drug phase came after tofacitinib, which had lasted 6 to 18 months.

RNA was extracted and reverse transcribed into cDNA as the sequencing template. Method: immunoSEQ multiplex PCR; TCRdb's copy keeps in-frame clones and lacks some. The sample records 200,000 to 250,000 clones, around three fifths being singletons. V was shortened by 2 bases and J by 5 bases, with 10 bases between the two germline ends. The CDR3 sequence is 14 residues long. Germline V CDR1 and CDR2: MNHNS, SASEGT. Alopecia areata patients had lesional scalp punch biopsies and peripheral blood taken from them. The sequence derives from a human donor with alopecia areata. Sequenced here: CD4+ T cells sorted from blood, sampled at week 0. The chain couples TRBV6-1 to TRBJ1-5, with D possibly TRBD1 on 6 matching bases. CDR3 residues: CASSESGADQPQHF. CDR3 in DNA: TGTGCCAGCAGTGAATCAGGGGCCGATCAGCCCCAGCATTTT.